Below, 6 T cell receptor beta chains from the same sample are listed, as sequenced in a study of tumor and adjacent non-tumor tissue in lung cancer listed by TCRdb under 2018. RNA was isolated from bulk, unsorted tissue, and RNA quality was assessed with a NanoDrop ND-1000 and an Agilent 2100. The library was made by multiplex PCR. The instrument given in TCRdb is Illumina HiSeq 2500. TCRbeta libraries were constructed through three rounds of nested PCR with primers (Table S4) according to protocols adapted from ARM-PCR. TCRdb handled the public reads itself, with Q25 trimming in fastp and clone calling in MiXCR, and kept productive beta chains. All rows with the same CDR3 protein become a single entry with the most common DNA and genes. This sample holds approximately 130,000 distinct CDR3 sequences; 66% were observed only once. The ten largest clones capture about 13% of the sample. The sequenced sample was lung tumor tissue. The source of these receptors is a man aged 30 to 45 with non-small cell lung cancer.

The CDR3 region has the DNA TGCAGTGCTAGAACGGCGGGAGGATACAGTGGGCAGTTCTTC. It codes for CSARTAGGYSGQFF. The chain has TRBV20-1 and TRBJ2-1; the match to TRBD2 covers 8 bases. The germline CDR1 and CDR2 sequences are DFQATT and SNEGSKA (reference sequence). V shed 2 bases and J 12 bases; nucleotides not matched to a gene: 12. The CDR3 is made up of 14 amino acids.

A note on this clonotype: It may be a read error: a sequence one base away is much more abundant. The chain links TRBV10-3 to TRBJ2-7, with D perhaps matching TRBD1 (6 bases). The CDR3 covers 13 residues. The germline gives CDR1 ENHRY, CDR2 SYGVKD. The CDR3 sequence is CAITRDTSYKQYF. CDR3 coding DNA: TGTGCCATCACCCGGGACACGTCCTACAAGCAGTACTTC.

The chain's CDR3 is CASLHSGGLYEQYF. Here the CDR3 DNA reads TGTGCCAGTCTTCATAGCGGGGGCCTATACGAGCAGTACTTC. This chain connects TRBV6-2 or TRBV6-3 to TRBJ2-7, with 9 bases identical to TRBD2. V dropped 9 bases and J dropped 4; count of bases not matched to a gene: 10. This CDR3 has 14 residues. CDR1 is MNHEY and CDR2 is SVGEGT in the germline V gene.

This clonotype showed up many times. The chain links TRBV20-1 to TRBJ2-5; D not certain. This CDR3 region has 12 residues. The V gene's germline CDR1 is DFQATT and CDR2 SNEGSKA (reference sequence). The V gene lost 3 bases and the J gene lost 2 bases, with 7 bases spanning the gap. The DNA of the CDR3 is TGCAGTGCTAGTGGGCAGCAAGAGACCCAGTACTTC. Amino acid sequence: CSASGQQETQYF.

Note on this clonotype: A much larger clone differs by one base, so this may be a read error. The chain recombines TRBV20-1 with TRBJ2-3, with 7 bases lining up with TRBD1. The V gene's germline CDR1 is DFQATT and CDR2 SNEGSKA (reference sequence). J was trimmed by 8 bases and V by 6 bases; bases with no gene match: 14. This CDR3 is 14 amino acids long. This CDR3 reads CSARTTGTMGTQYF. DNA for the CDR3: TGCAGTGCCCGAACGACAGGGACGATGGGTACGCAGTATTTT.

This clonotype came up once. At one end, the junction sequence differs from germline, possibly due to a read error. The rearrangement joins TRBV7-9 to TRBJ2-1, with D possibly TRBD1 on 7 matching bases. The CDR3 has 14 residues. From germline, CDR1 is SEHNR and CDR2 FQNEAQ (reference sequence). The chain's CDR3 is CANSLNQGGGEQFF. In DNA, the CDR3 is TGTGCCAACAGCTTAAATCAGGGGGGTGGTGAGCAGTTCTTC. Combining the CDR3 with reference TRBV7-9 and TRBJ2-1 gives the whole variable domain DTGVSQNPRHKITKRGQNVTFRCDPISEHNRLYWYRQTLGQGPEFLTYFQNEAQLEKSRLLSDRFSAERPKGSFSTLEIQRTEQGDSAMYLCANSLNQGGGEQFFGPGTRLTVL.